This TCR beta chain was captured by sequencing in a study of blood T cell repertoires in COVID-19 (dated by TCRdb to between 2020 and 2021). Concerning the study at large: Samples from collaborators originated in the United States, Italy and Spain and spanned both the acute and convalescent phases of COVID-19. The repertoires were released in a freely available public database meant as a resource for research on the immune response to SARS-CoV-2. The dataset comprised deeply sampled blood TCRbeta repertoires from subjects exposed to, actively infected with, or recovered from COVID-19. The samples were drawn from the first 160 participants of the ongoing ImmuneRACE study and from 1,254 subjects provided by 6 global collaborators. The sample metadata nearly always contained a de-identified subject ID, COVID-19 status, age in years and sex. The material from the prospective study consisted of cDNA or gDNA derived from T cells, B-cell-depleted T cells, or PBMCs. Where available, HLA class I and class II types were taken from metadata supplied by the sample provider and were not determined by assay-based typing. Points the paper makes about the study in general: Clinical and demographic metadata were provided uncurated, with the amount varying by source and participant.

The immunoSEQ Assay, a bias-controlled multiplex PCR, was used to amplify TCRbeta CDR3 regions from genomic DNA. Per the source publication's procedure: Within the assay, amplification of reference gene primers was used to estimate how many nucleated cells each sample contained. To quantify the absolute abundance of each unique TCRbeta CDR3 rearrangement, sequence reads were collapsed and filtered. For each sample, productive Simpson clonality was calculated by taking the square root of Simpson's diversity index across productive rearrangements. Here the immuneACCESS table is served through TCRdb, limited to in-frame sequences with V and J called. Missing clones are a known gap in these copies; in checked studies unresolved V genes cover under half, and the rest lacks a known reason. Clone size and the V and J calls come from that table; the DNA yielded D and trimming. For this sample there are roughly 100,000 clones; around nine tenths appear just once. In total, the top ten clones hold roughly 1.9% of the sample.

V and J are trimmed by 3 bases and 6 bases, and the gene matches miss 9 bases of the junction. CDR3 length: 15 amino acids, cysteine to phenylalanine. The retained sequence is limited to the CDR3, 45 bases, with the frame set at the first base. The germline V gene (reference sequence) gives CDR1 as DFQATT and CDR2 as SNEGSKA. About this clone: Its antigen is currently not known. The input lacks base qualities; no much larger clone sits a single base away.

In Seattle, one collaborating source enrolled patients while the infection was active and tracked those patients longitudinally over the course of disease. The collaborating institutions used their own protocols to collect whole blood in K2EDTA tubes. Collaborator samples were shipped for TCRbeta analysis as frozen whole blood, isolated PBMCs, or DNA extracted from either sample type. Here the chain combines TRBV20-1 and TRBJ1-5, with 9 junctional bases fitting TRBD1. The material sequenced was peripheral blood. This sequence originates from a woman aged 50 to 60 with COVID-19, enrolled during active disease. The DNA sequence is as follows: TGCAGTGCTAGTCAGGGGACAGGGCTTTCTCAGCCCCAGCATTTT. Its product reads: CSASQGTGLSQPQHF.